This TCR beta chain was obtained from a study of low-dose radiotherapy and immunotherapy resistance in tumors. This clonotype was recorded many times. Gene-specific TRAV and TRBV primers were used for first-strand cDNA, covering alpha and beta chains. Both a constant-region primer and a V-primer adapter served to amplify TCRs across 20 to 25 PCR cycles. In TCRdb, the reads were re-called with MiXCR into one record per CDR3 protein. The profile shows about 39,000 distinct CDR3 sequences, about a fifth of them singletons. Stated time point: after trial treatment. Regarding treatment: LDRT plus nivolumab, ipilimumab, low-dose cyclophosphamide and aspirin (RACIN trial). Qualifying patients carried advanced solid tumors devoid of tumor-infiltrating lymphocytes. Germline V CDR1 and CDR2: SGHAT, FQDESV (reference sequence). Trimming pared 5 bases from V and 0 bases from J, leaving 16 bases between. There are 16 residues in the CDR3.

The receptor was isolated from a female donor with ovarian cancer. The source material was PBMCs, sampled after low-dose radiotherapy plus immunotherapy. V usage is TRBV11-1 and J usage is TRBJ1-1, with unresolved D. The CDR3 here is CASSRYGGIMNTEAFF. The CDR3 region has the DNA TGTGCCAGCAGCCGATACGGTGGGATCATGAACACTGAAGCTTTCTTT.